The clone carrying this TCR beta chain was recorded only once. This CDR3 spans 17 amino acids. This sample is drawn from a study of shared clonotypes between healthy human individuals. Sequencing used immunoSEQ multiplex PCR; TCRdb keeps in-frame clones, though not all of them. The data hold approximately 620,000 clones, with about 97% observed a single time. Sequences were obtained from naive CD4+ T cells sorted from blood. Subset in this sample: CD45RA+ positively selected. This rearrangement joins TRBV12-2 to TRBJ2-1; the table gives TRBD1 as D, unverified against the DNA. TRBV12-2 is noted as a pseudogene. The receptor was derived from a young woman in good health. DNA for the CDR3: TGTGCAAGTCGCACTCGCCCCGGGACACTTTTGCTCGATGAGCAGTTCTTC. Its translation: CASRTRPGTLLLDEQFF.